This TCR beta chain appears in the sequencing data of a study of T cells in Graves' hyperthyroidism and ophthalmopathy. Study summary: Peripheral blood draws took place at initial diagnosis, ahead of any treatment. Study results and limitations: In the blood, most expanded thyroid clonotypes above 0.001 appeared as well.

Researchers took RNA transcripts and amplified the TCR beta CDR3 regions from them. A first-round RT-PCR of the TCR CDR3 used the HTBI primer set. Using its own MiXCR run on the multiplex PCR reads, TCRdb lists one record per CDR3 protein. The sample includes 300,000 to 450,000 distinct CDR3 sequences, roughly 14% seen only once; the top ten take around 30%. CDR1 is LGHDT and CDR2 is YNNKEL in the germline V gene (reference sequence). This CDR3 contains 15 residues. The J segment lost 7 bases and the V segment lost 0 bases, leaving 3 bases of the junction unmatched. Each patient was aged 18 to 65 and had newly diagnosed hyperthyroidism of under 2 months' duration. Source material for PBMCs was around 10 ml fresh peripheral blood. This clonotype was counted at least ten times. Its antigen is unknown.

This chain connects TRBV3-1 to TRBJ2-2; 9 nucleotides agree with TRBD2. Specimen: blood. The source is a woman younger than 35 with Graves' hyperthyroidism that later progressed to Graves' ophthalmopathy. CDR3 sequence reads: CASSQETSGLGELFF. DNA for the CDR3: TGTGCCAGCAGCCAAGAAACTAGCGGGCTCGGGGAGCTGTTTTTT.